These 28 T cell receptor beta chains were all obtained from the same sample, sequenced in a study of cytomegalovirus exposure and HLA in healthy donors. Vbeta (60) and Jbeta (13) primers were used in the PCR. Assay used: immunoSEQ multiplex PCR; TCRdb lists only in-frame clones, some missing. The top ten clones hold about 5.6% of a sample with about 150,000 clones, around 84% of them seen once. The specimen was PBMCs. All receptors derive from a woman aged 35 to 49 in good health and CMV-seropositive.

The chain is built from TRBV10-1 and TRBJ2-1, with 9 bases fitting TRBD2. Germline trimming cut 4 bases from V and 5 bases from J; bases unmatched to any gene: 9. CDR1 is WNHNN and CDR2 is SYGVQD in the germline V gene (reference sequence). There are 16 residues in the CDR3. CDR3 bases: TGCGCCAGCAGTGTGGCGGGAGGGCCATCCAACAATGAGCAGTTCTTC. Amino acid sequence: CASSVAGGPSNNEQFF.

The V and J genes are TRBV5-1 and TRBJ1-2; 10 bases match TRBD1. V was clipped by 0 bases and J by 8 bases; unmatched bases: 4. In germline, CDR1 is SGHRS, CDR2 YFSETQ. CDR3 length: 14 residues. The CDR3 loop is CASSLATGGGGYTF. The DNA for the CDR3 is TGCGCCAGCAGCTTGGCGACAGGGGGCGGAGGCTACACCTTC.

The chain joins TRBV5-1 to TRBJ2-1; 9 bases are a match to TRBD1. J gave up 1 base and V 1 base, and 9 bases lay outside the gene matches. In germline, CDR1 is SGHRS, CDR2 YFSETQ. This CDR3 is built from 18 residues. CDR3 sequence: CASSLWTGAGVSYNEQFF. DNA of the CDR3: TGCGCCAGCAGCTTGTGGACAGGGGCGGGAGTTTCCTACAATGAGCAGTTCTTC.

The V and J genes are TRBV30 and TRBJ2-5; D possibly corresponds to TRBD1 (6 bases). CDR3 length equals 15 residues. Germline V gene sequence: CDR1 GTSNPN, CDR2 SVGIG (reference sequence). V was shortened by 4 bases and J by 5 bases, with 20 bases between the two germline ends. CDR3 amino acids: CAWTTAWGRGETQYF. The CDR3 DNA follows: TGTGCCTGGACCACGGCCTGGGGGCGAGGGGAGACCCAGTACTTC.

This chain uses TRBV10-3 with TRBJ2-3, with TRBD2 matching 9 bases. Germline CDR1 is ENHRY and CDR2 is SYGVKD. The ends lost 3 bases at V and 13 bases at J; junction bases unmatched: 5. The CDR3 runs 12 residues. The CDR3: CAISELAGEKYF. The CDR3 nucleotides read TGTGCCATCAGTGAATTAGCGGGAGAGAAGTATTTT.

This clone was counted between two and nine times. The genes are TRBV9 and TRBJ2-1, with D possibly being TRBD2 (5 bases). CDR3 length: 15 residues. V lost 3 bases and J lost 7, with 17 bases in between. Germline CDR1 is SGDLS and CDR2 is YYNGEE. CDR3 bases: TGTGCCAGCAGCGCCGGGATGGTCAGTGGTAATGAGCAGTTCTTC. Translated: CASSAGMVSGNEQFF.

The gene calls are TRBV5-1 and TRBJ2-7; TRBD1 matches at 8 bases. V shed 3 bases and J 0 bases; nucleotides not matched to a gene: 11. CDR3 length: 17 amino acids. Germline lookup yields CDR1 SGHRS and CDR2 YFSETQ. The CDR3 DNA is TGCGCCAGCAGCTCAACCAAGACAGGGGCCAGCTCCTACGAGCAGTACTTC. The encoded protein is CASSSTKTGASSYEQYF.

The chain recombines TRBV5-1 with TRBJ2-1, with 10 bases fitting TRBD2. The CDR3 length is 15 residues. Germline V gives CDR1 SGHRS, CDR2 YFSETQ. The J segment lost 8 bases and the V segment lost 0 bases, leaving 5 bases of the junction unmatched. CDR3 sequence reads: CASSLASGRAHEQFF. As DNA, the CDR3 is TGCGCCAGCAGCTTGGCCAGCGGGAGGGCCCATGAGCAGTTCTTC. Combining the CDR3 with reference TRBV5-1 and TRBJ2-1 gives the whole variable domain KAGVTQTPRYLIKTRGQQVTLSCSPISGHRSVSWYQQTPGQGLQFLFEYFSETQRNKGNFPGRFSGRQFSNSRSEMNVSTLELGDSALYLCASSLASGRAHEQFFGPGTRLTVL.

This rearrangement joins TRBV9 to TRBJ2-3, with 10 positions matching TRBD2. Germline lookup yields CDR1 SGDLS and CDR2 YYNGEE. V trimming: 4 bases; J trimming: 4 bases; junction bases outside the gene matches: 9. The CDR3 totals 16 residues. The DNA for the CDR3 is TGTGCCAGCAGCCGCCCAGCGGGAGGGTGGGCAGATACGCAGTATTTT. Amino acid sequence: CASSRPAGGWADTQYF. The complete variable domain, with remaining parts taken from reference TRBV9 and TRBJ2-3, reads DSGVTQTPKHLITATGQRVTLRCSPRSGDLSVYWYQQSLDQGLQFLIQYYNGEERAKGNILERFSAQQFPDLHSELNLSSLELGDSALYFCASSRPAGGWADTQYFGPGTRLTVL.

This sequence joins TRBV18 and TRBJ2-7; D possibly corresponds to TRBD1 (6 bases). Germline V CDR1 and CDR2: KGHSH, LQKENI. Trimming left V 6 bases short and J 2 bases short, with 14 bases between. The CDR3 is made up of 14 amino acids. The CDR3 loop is CASSRTANTYEQYF. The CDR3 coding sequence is TGTGCCAGCTCCAGGACAGCTAATACCTACGAGCAGTACTTC.

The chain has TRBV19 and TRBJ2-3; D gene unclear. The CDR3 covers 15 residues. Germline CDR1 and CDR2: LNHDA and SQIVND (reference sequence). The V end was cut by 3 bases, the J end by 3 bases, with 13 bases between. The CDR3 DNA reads TGTGCCAGTAGTATCCAAATGACACGAACAGATACGCAGTATTTT. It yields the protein CASSIQMTRTDTQYF. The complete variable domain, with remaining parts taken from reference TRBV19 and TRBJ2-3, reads DGGITQSPKYLFRKEGQNVTLSCEQNLNHDAMYWYRQDPGQGLRLIYYSQIVNDFQKGDIAEGYSVSREKKESFPLTVTSAQKNPTAFYLCASSIQMTRTDTQYFGPGTRLTVL.

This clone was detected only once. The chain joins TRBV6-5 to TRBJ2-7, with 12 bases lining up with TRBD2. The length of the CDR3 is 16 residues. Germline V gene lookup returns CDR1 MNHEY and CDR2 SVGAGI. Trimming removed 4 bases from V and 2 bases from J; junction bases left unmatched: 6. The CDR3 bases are TGTGCCAGCAGTTCCCTCACTAGCGGGGGGACCTACGAGCAGTACTTC. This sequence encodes CASSSLTSGGTYEQYF.

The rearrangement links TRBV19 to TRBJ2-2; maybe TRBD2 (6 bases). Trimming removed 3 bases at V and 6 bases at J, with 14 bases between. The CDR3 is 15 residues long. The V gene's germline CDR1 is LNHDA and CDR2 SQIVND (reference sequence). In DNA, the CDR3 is TGTGCCAGTAGTATCGGGGGAGTCGGTCCCGGGGAGCTGTTTTTT. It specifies CASSIGGVGPGELFF. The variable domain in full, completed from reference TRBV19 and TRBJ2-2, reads DGGITQSPKYLFRKEGQNVTLSCEQNLNHDAMYWYRQDPGQGLRLIYYSQIVNDFQKGDIAEGYSVSREKKESFPLTVTSAQKNPTAFYLCASSIGGVGPGELFFGEGSRLTVL.

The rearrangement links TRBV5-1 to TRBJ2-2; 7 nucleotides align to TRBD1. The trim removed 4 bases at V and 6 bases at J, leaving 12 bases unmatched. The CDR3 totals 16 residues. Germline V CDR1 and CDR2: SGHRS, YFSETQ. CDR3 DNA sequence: TGCGCCAGCAGCCCCTTGACAGGGTTCGCATCCGGGGAGCTGTTTTTT. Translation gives CASSPLTGFASGELFF.

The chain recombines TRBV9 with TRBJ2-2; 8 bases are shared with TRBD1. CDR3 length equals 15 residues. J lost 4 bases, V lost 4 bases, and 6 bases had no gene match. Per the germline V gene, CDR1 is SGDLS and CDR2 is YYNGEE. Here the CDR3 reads CASSIRQGRTGELFF. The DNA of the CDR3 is TGTGCCAGCAGCATAAGACAGGGGCGCACCGGGGAGCTGTTTTTT.

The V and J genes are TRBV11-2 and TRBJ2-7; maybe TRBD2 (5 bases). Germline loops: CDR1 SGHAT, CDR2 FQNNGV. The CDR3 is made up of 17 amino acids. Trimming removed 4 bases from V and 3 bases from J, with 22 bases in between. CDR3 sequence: CASSWSGGLGSSYEQYF. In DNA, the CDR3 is TGTGCCAGCAGCTGGAGCGGTGGGTTAGGGTCGAGCTACGAGCAGTACTTC.

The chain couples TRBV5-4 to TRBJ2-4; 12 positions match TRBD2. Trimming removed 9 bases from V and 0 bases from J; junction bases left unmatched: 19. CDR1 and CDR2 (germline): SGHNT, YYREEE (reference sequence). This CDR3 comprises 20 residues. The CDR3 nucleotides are TGTGCCAATCGCAACCGAGGACTAGCGGGACTTACGGTAGCCAAAAACATTCAGTACTTC. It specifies CANRNRGLAGLTVAKNIQYF.

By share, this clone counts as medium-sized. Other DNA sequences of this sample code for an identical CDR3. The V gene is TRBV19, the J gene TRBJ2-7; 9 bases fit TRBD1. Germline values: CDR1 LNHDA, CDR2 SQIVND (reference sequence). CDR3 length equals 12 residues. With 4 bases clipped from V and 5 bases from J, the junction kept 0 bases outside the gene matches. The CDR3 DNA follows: TGTGCCAGTAGTAGGACAGGGGACGAGCAGTACTTC. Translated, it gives CASSRTGDEQYF.

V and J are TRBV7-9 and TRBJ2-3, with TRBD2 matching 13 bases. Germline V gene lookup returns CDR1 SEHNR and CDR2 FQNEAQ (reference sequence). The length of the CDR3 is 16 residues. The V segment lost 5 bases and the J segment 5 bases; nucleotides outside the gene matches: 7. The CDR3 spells CASSPGLAGFVDTQYF. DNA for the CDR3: TGTGCCAGCAGCCCGGGACTAGCGGGATTCGTAGATACGCAGTATTTT.

The CDR3 protein is CASSDRRATDTQYF. CDR3 nucleotides: TGTGCCAGCAGTGATCGGCGGGCTACAGATACGCAGTATTTT. The genes are TRBV2 and TRBJ2-3, with a possible D match to TRBD2 (5 bases). Trimming shortened V by 3 bases and J by 3 bases, and 10 bases separated the two germline ends. There are 14 residues in the CDR3. The V gene's germline CDR1 is SNHLY and CDR2 FYNNEI.

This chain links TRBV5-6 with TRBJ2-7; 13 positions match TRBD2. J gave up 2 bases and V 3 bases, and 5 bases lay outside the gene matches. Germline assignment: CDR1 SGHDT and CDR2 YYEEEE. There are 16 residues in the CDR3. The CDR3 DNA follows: TGTGCCAGCAGCTCCGGACTAGCGGGGGTCCCCTACGAGCAGTACTTC. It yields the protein CASSSGLAGVPYEQYF.

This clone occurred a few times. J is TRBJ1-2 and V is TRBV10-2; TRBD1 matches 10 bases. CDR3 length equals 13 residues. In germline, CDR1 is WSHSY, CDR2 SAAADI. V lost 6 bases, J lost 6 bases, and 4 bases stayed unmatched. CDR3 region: CASREDRGDGYTF. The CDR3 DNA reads TGCGCCAGCAGGGAGGACAGGGGGGATGGCTACACCTTC.

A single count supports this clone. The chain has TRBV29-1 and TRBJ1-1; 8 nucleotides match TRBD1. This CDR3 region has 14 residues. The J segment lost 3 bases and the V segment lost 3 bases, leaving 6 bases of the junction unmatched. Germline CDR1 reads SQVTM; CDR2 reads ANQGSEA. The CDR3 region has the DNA TGCAGCGTTGACAGGGGGCATCTCGACACTGAAGCTTTCTTT. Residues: CSVDRGHLDTEAFF.

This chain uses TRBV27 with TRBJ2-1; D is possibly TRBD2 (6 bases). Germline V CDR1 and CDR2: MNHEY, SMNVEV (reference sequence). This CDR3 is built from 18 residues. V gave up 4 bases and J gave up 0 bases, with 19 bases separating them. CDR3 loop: CASSYGSAYSSSYNEQFF. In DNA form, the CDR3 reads TGTGCCAGCAGTTACGGGAGCGCTTATTCCAGCTCCTACAATGAGCAGTTCTTC.

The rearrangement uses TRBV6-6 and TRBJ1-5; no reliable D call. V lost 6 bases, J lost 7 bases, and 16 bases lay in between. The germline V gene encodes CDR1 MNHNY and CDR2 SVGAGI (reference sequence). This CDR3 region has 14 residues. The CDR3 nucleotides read TGTGCCAGCAGATGGCGCCGCGGTGAGCAGCCCCAGCATTTT. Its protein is CASRWRRGEQPQHF.

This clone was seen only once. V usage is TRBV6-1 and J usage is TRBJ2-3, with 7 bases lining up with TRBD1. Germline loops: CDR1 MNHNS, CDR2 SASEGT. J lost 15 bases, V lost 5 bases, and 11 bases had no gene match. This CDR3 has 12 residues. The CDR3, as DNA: TGTGCCAGCAGTCGGGAACAGGGGATTTTATATTTT. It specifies CASSREQGILYF.

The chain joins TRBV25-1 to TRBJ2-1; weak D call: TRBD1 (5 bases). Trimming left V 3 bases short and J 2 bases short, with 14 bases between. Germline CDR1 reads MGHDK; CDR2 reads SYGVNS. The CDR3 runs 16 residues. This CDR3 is CASSDGRVRTYNEQFF. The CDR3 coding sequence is TGTGCCAGCAGTGATGGCAGGGTGAGGACCTACAATGAGCAGTTCTTC.

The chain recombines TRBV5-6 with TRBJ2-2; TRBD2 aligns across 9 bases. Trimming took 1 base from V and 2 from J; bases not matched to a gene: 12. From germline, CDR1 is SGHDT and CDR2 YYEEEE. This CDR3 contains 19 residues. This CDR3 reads CASSLKGLAGITNTGELFF. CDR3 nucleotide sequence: TGTGCCAGCAGCTTGAAGGGGCTAGCGGGAATTACTAACACCGGGGAGCTGTTTTTT.